A single sample gave rise to the 12 T cell receptor beta chains below, sequenced in a study of Ad26.COV2.S vaccination and SARS-CoV-2 variants. Treatment: some 20 received Ad26.COV2.S at low or high dose, single or two shots; about 5 received placebo; per-sample allocation not given. Day 63 after the first vaccine or placebo injection was the time point for sampling. Profiling relied on immunoSEQ multiplex PCR, and the TCRdb table lists in-frame clones only, not all of them. Of about 680,000 clones listed, around 90% are singletons. The sequencing here drew on peripheral blood, taken in a trial of Ad26.COV2.S vaccine versus placebo. The source of these receptors is a person aged 18 to 65 who received the Ad26.COV2.S COVID-19 vaccine or a placebo.

The rearrangement uses TRBV7-8 and TRBJ2-7; 15 bases map to TRBD2. This CDR3 has 15 amino acids. The junction had 2 bases not matched to a gene; V was cut back by 4 bases and J by 4 bases. The germline gives CDR1 SGHVS, CDR2 FQNEAQ. The DNA of the CDR3 is TGTGCCAGCAGCTACGGGACTAGCGGGGGGTACGAGCAGTACTTC. Amino acids: CASSYGTSGGYEQYF.

The chain employs TRBV5-1 and TRBJ2-6, with no clear D. The CDR3 extends over 17 amino acids. The V gene's germline CDR1 is SGHRS and CDR2 YFSETQ. The germline V and J ends were trimmed by 0 bases and 0 bases, with 10 bases remaining between them. This CDR3 reads CASSLGHVSSGANVLTF. CDR3 DNA sequence: TGCGCCAGCAGCTTGGGACATGTAAGCTCTGGGGCCAACGTCCTGACTTTC.

This clone was recorded once. The rearrangement links TRBV5-1 to TRBJ2-1; 14 nucleotides line up with TRBD2. J was trimmed by 8 bases and V by 3 bases; bases with no gene match: 1. The CDR3 spans 14 residues. Per the germline V gene, CDR1 is SGHRS and CDR2 is YFSETQ. CDR3 in amino acids: CASSSGLAGDEQFF. In DNA form, the CDR3 reads TGCGCCAGCAGCTCGGGACTAGCGGGGGATGAGCAGTTCTTC.

This clone was seen just once. V is TRBV2 and J is TRBJ2-2, with D uncertain. V lost 7 bases and J 4 bases, leaving 10 bases between the germline ends. The CDR3 is 13 residues long. In germline, CDR1 is SNHLY, CDR2 FYNNEI. CDR3 DNA: TGTGCCAGCACGGCCGACCTCACCGGGGAGCTGTTTTTT. It codes for CASTADLTGELFF.

The chain joins TRBV6-5 to TRBJ2-2; D is possibly TRBD1 (6 bases). Germline V CDR1 and CDR2: MNHEY, SVGAGI. Trimming removed 2 bases from V and 2 bases from J, with 12 bases in between. The CDR3 runs to 16 residues. The CDR3 DNA is TGTGCCAGCAGTTACCCGAACAGGGCAAACACCGGGGAGCTGTTTTTT. It codes for CASSYPNRANTGELFF.

CDR3: CASSGRGSGTEAFF. The CDR3 DNA follows: TGTGCCAGCAGCGGCCGGGGTTCGGGCACTGAAGCTTTCTTT. This chain joins TRBV9 and TRBJ1-1; D uncertain. Trimming removed 3 bases at V and 4 bases at J, with 13 bases between. The CDR3 totals 14 residues. Germline assignment: CDR1 SGDLS and CDR2 YYNGEE.

This clone was recorded only once. V and J are TRBV2 and TRBJ2-5; weak D call: TRBD1 (6 bases). V shed 7 bases and J shed 2 bases, with 14 bases lying between them. This CDR3 comprises 14 residues. Germline V lookup: CDR1 SNHLY, CDR2 FYNNEI. This chain's CDR3 is CASNQGTQQETQYF. The CDR3 region has the DNA TGTGCCAGCAACCAAGGGACACAACAAGAGACCCAGTACTTC.

The rearrangement links TRBV14 to TRBJ2-1; a weak D match, TRBD1 (9 bases). Germline CDR1 reads SGHDN; CDR2 reads FVKESK. V was trimmed by 5 bases and J by 4 bases, leaving 33 bases between them. The CDR3 spans 21 residues. CDR3 coding DNA: TGTGCCAGCAGCTCCTACACCGGGACAGGGATGGGCGGGGGGTTTTACAATGAGCAGTTCTTC. Protein: CASSSYTGTGMGGGFYNEQFF.

This sequence joins TRBV10-3 and TRBJ1-1, with D uncertain. CDR3 length: 11 residues. V was pared by 8 bases and J by 1 base, with 5 bases between. Germline CDR1 and CDR2: ENHRY and SYGVKD. The CDR3 reads CAIRENTEAFF. The CDR3, as DNA: TGTGCCATCCGGGAGAACACTGAAGCTTTCTTT.

This clone appeared a few times. CDR3: CASSLGTGRYGYTF. CDR3 bases: TGTGCCAGCAGCCTCGGGACAGGCCGATATGGCTACACCTTC. The genes are TRBV3-1 (or the pseudogene TRBV3-2) and TRBJ1-2; 8 positions match TRBD1. The germline CDR1 and CDR2 sequences are LGHDT and YNNKEL (reference sequence). The CDR3 has 14 amino acids. J lost 5 bases, V lost 4 bases, and 6 bases had no gene match.

The chain couples TRBV24-1 to TRBJ2-5; TRBD1 aligns across 7 bases. Germline-derived CDR1 and CDR2 are KGHDR and SFDVKD. CDR3 length: 15 residues. Germline trimming cut 3 bases from V and 2 bases from J; bases unmatched to any gene: 5. CDR3 sequence: CATSDGWGQQETQYF. As DNA, the CDR3 is TGTGCCACCAGTGATGGCTGGGGACAGCAAGAGACCCAGTACTTC.

This chain joins TRBV7-6 and TRBJ2-6; D gene uncertain. The V gene lost 3 bases and the J gene lost 1 base, with 7 bases spanning the gap. CDR3 length equals 15 residues. Germline CDR1 SGHVS, CDR2 FNYEAQ. The CDR3 sequence: CASSFQLSGANVLTF. CDR3 in DNA: TGTGCCAGCAGCTTTCAGTTATCTGGGGCCAACGTCCTGACTTTC.